A single sample is the source of the 28 T cell receptor beta chains below, sequenced in a study of blood T cell repertoires in COVID-19. This table comes from immunoSEQ multiplex PCR, and its TCRdb copy is limited to in-frame clones, with some not included. Here the sample spans about 170,000 clones, approximately 85% being singletons. The material sequenced was peripheral blood. These TCRs come from a man aged 35-49 years who had recovered from COVID-19.

The chain has TRBV4-3 and TRBJ2-3, with TRBD2 identical over 9 bases. Trimming cost V 5 bases and J 0 bases; bases outside gene matches: 9. The CDR3 is 17 residues long. The germline V gene encodes CDR1 LGHNA and CDR2 YSLEER. The CDR3 loop reads CASSEAPAGGSTDTQYF. The CDR3, as DNA: TGCGCCAGCAGCGAGGCCCCAGCGGGGGGTAGCACAGATACGCAGTATTTT.

CDR3 sequence (DNA): TGTGCCAGTCTAATGGGAGGGAACACTGAAGCTTTCTTT. It specifies CASLMGGNTEAFF. The chain joins TRBV11-3 to TRBJ1-1; D is unclear. V was cut by 9 bases and J by 1 base, with 12 bases left in between. Germline V gene lookup returns CDR1 SGHNT and CDR2 YENEEA. The CDR3 covers 13 residues.

The J gene is TRBJ2-7, the V gene TRBV19; D could derive from TRBD1 or TRBD2 (5 bases each). The end of the DNA is better explained by TRBJ2-5, so the J call may be wrong. This CDR3 contains 11 residues. Germline V gene sequence: CDR1 LNHDA, CDR2 SQIVND (reference sequence). CDR3 sequence (DNA): TGTGCCAGTAGTAGGGGGGAGACCCAGTACTTC. This gives the protein CASSRGETQYF.

In this sample, this clone turned up once. The gene calls are TRBV7-3 and TRBJ2-3; D possibly corresponds to TRBD2 (6 bases). The CDR3 is 16 amino acids. The germline CDR1 and CDR2 sequences are SGHTA and FQGTGA. With 5 bases removed from V and 4 bases from J, the gap between germline ends came to 19 bases. The CDR3 DNA reads TGTGCCAGCAGCCTACACGAAGGGGAGGTGGCAGATACGCAGTATTTT. Its protein product is CASSLHEGEVADTQYF.

V and J are TRBV9 and TRBJ2-3, with D tentatively TRBD2 (5 bases). The V end lost 4 bases, the J end lost 5 bases, and 17 bases lay between the germline ends. CDR1 and CDR2 from the germline V gene are SGDLS and YYNGEE. The CDR3 spans 15 residues. CDR3 DNA: TGTGCCAGCAGCAATCAGGAATGGAGGATAGATACGCAGTATTTT. It encodes CASSNQEWRIDTQYF.

The CDR3 DNA reads TGTGCCAGCAGCTTAGTATTCTATACGCAGTATTTT. Residues: CASSLVFYTQYF. The V call is TRBV11-2, the J call TRBJ2-3; D is uncertain. The CDR3 runs to 12 residues. The ends were cut back, 1 base at V and 7 bases at J, with 6 bases in the middle. Germline V gene data show CDR1 as SGHAT and CDR2 as FQNNGV.

The J gene is TRBJ2-5, the V gene TRBV19, with 7 bases identical to TRBD1. With V trimmed by 5 bases and J by 5 bases, 8 bases remained unmatched. CDR3 length: 14 amino acids. CDR1 and CDR2 from the germline V gene are LNHDA and SQIVND (reference sequence). The CDR3 DNA sequence: TGTGCCAGTAGTTCCCCGACAGGGACGGAGACCCAGTACTTC. Its protein product is CASSSPTGTETQYF.

The J gene is TRBJ2-3, the V gene TRBV15, with TRBD2 as a possible D gene (6 bases). This CDR3 contains 17 residues. CDR1 LNHNV and CDR2 YYDKDF come from the germline V gene (reference sequence). V dropped 3 bases and J dropped 2 bases, with 18 bases sitting between them. The CDR3 is CATSSGNSGAYTDTQYF. In DNA, the CDR3 is TGTGCCACCAGCAGCGGCAATAGCGGAGCATACACAGATACGCAGTATTTT.

The chain recombines TRBV9 with TRBJ2-2; a possible D gene is TRBD1 (5 bases). Trimming pared 2 bases from V and 8 bases from J, leaving 7 bases between. This CDR3 has 12 residues. Germline V CDR1 and CDR2: SGDLS, YYNGEE. CDR3 protein: CASSVRAGELFF. CDR3 sequence (DNA): TGTGCCAGCAGCGTCAGGGCTGGGGAGCTGTTTTTT.

Only a few counts were recorded for this clone. The rearrangement joins TRBV2 to TRBJ2-7; D is unresolved. Germline CDR1 and CDR2: SNHLY and FYNNEI. This CDR3 has 15 residues. V gave up 8 bases and J gave up 5 bases, with 22 bases separating them. The CDR3: CASSLGRSGRDEQYF. The CDR3 region has the DNA TGTGCCAGCTCCTTGGGTAGGTCTGGGCGAGACGAGCAGTACTTC.

In its sample, this clone was seen a few times. The chain combines TRBV6-2 or TRBV6-3 with TRBJ1-5; D is possibly TRBD1 (5 bases). The CDR3 runs 14 residues. Trimming took off 5 bases at V and 0 bases at J, with 8 bases between the two ends. Germline V lookup: CDR1 MNHEY, CDR2 SVGEGT. CDR3 residues: CASSQGISNQPQHF. The DNA of the CDR3 is TGTGCCAGCAGTCAGGGAATTAGCAATCAGCCCCAGCATTTT.

The chain links TRBV27 to TRBJ2-7; 8 bases agree with TRBD2. The CDR3 has 14 residues. V shed 3 bases, J shed 4 bases, and the junction held 5 bases outside the gene matches. Germline CDR1 reads MNHEY; CDR2 reads SMNVEV (reference sequence). For the CDR3, the DNA is TGTGCCAGCAGTTTGTGGACTAGCCCGTACGAGCAGTACTTC. As protein: CASSLWTSPYEQYF.

The genes are TRBV11-2 and TRBJ1-3, with 8 bases fitting TRBD1. The CDR3 runs to 16 residues. Germline CDR1 and CDR2: SGHAT and FQNNGV. Trimming removed 2 bases from V and 0 bases from J; junction bases left unmatched: 3. This chain's CDR3 is CASSLSDRASGNTIYF. CDR3 DNA: TGTGCCAGCAGCTTATCGGACAGGGCCTCTGGAAACACCATATATTTT.

The chain couples TRBV25-1 to TRBJ1-5; a possible D gene is TRBD1 (6 bases). V lost 6 bases to trimming and J lost 6 bases, with 15 bases between them. From germline, CDR1 is MGHDK and CDR2 SYGVNS. The length of the CDR3 is 14 residues. Here the CDR3 DNA reads TGTGCCAGCAGCGACCCAGGGGAGGGTCAGCCCCAGCATTTT. Its translation is CASSDPGEGQPQHF.

J is TRBJ2-7 and V is TRBV6-5; D is perhaps TRBD1 (5 bases). The CDR3 extends over 14 amino acids. Trimming removed 6 bases from V and 2 bases from J, with 14 bases in between. Germline CDR1 MNHEY, CDR2 SVGAGI. The chain's CDR3 is CASRPQGLPYEQYF. The CDR3 bases are TGTGCCAGCAGACCGCAGGGTTTGCCCTACGAGCAGTACTTC.

CDR3 residues: CASVQGALGYTF. Written as DNA, the CDR3 is TGTGCCAGTGTACAGGGGGCGCTTGGCTACACCTTC. V gene TRBV19 combines with J gene TRBJ1-2; 9 bases are shared with TRBD1. This CDR3 spans 12 amino acids. With 8 bases clipped from V and 7 bases from J, the junction kept 5 bases outside the gene matches. Germline CDR1 LNHDA, CDR2 SQIVND (reference sequence).

The chain employs TRBV10-3 and TRBJ1-1; 7 bases map to TRBD1. The germline V gene encodes CDR1 ENHRY and CDR2 SYGVKD. With V trimmed by 3 bases and J by 4 bases, 8 bases remained unmatched. This CDR3 comprises 15 residues. CDR3 loop: CAISERRQGGTEAFF. DNA of the CDR3: TGTGCCATCAGTGAACGAAGACAGGGAGGCACTGAAGCTTTCTTT.

The V and J genes are TRBV7-3 and TRBJ2-3, with D maybe TRBD2 (6 bases). Trimming cost V 6 bases and J 3 bases, with 16 bases left between them. CDR1 is SGHTA and CDR2 is FQGTGA in the germline V gene. This CDR3 region has 15 residues. In nucleotides, the CDR3 is TGTGCCAGCAGTTTGTATGGGACTGCAACAGATACGCAGTATTTT. Translated, it gives CASSLYGTATDTQYF.

The chain links TRBV7-8 to TRBJ2-7; TRBD1 matches at 7 bases. This CDR3 has 14 amino acids. V gave up 1 base and J gave up 4 bases; unmatched junction bases: 4. Per the germline V gene, CDR1 is SGHVS and CDR2 is FQNEAQ. For the CDR3, the DNA is TGTGCCAGCAGCTTAGGAGGGGGCGAGTACGAGCAGTACTTC. Its translation: CASSLGGGEYEQYF.

The V and J genes are TRBV19 and TRBJ2-1, with 14 bases fitting TRBD2. The trim removed 10 bases at V and 8 bases at J, leaving 7 bases unmatched. CDR1 is LNHDA, CDR2 SQIVND, per germline (reference sequence). The CDR3 totals 14 residues. CDR3 loop: CATSPGLAGDEQFF. CDR3 sequence (DNA): TGTGCCACTTCACCGGGACTAGCGGGAGATGAGCAGTTCTTC.

This clone appeared once. This chain links TRBV5-1 with TRBJ2-3, with D unresolved. CDR1 is SGHRS and CDR2 is YFSETQ in the germline V gene. Trimming took 6 bases from V and 0 from J, leaving 11 bases between them. The CDR3 is 14 amino acids. The CDR3 spells CASKETYSTDTQYF. CDR3 nucleotide sequence: TGCGCCAGCAAAGAAACCTATAGCACAGATACGCAGTATTTT.

This chain connects TRBV6-5 to TRBJ1-1; D is possibly TRBD1 (5 bases). The CDR3 covers 14 residues. Deletions cut 7 bases from V and 1 base from J, with 13 bases between. Germline V gene data show CDR1 as MNHEY and CDR2 as SVGAGI. The chain's CDR3 is CASTPGLQNTEAFF. CDR3 bases: TGTGCCAGCACGCCGGGACTGCAGAACACTGAAGCTTTCTTT.

Concerning this clone itself: Because the CDR3's place on the DNA is in doubt, the DNA is left out and the CDR3 is given as listed by TCRdb. This chain joins TRBV21-1 and TRBJ2-1; the DNA was not compared with TRBD2, the D call given in the table. TRBV21-1 constitutes a pseudogene. The CDR3 is 14 residues long, ends included. The CDR3 sequence: CAWGSGSRSNEQFF.

This chain joins TRBV27 and TRBJ1-3; possibly TRBD1 for D (5 bases). From germline, CDR1 is MNHEY and CDR2 SMNVEV (reference sequence). CDR3 size: 15 residues. V lost 0 bases and J lost 0, with 6 bases in between. The CDR3 sequence: CASSLSGGSGNTIYF. CDR3 DNA sequence: TGTGCCAGCAGTTTATCGGGGGGCTCTGGAAACACCATATATTTT.

This clone occurred once. The chain uses TRBV27 and TRBJ2-3, with 7 bases lining up with TRBD2. This CDR3 region has 13 residues. The germline V gene has CDR1 MNHEY and CDR2 SMNVEV (reference sequence). J was trimmed by 6 bases and V by 8 bases; bases with no gene match: 8. This CDR3 is CASRPSGDDTQYF. The CDR3 DNA reads TGTGCCAGCCGGCCGAGCGGGGACGATACGCAGTATTTT.

The rearrangement joins TRBV7-2 to TRBJ2-5; TRBD2 agrees at 14 bases. Germline CDR1 and CDR2: SGHTA and FQGNSA. Losses at the gene ends were 2 bases for V and 0 bases for J; bases not matched to a gene: 5. The CDR3 contains 18 residues. The CDR3, as DNA: TGTGCCAGCAGCTTACGCGGGACTAGCGGGGGTTACCAAGAGACCCAGTACTTC. Amino acids: CASSLRGTSGGYQETQYF.

This clone was counted a few times. The J gene is TRBJ1-1, the V gene TRBV30, with D uncertain. With 6 bases removed from V and 0 bases from J, the gap between germline ends came to 11 bases. Germline V gene sequence: CDR1 GTSNPN, CDR2 SVGIG (reference sequence). The CDR3 sequence is 13 residues long. CDR3 DNA: TGTGCCTGCGCAGCGCAGATGAACACTGAAGCTTTCTTT. It is translated as CACAAQMNTEAFF.

The gene calls are TRBV5-4 and TRBJ1-2; maybe TRBD1 (5 bases). Trimming stripped 0 bases from V and 6 bases from J, with 15 bases between. The CDR3 consists of 15 residues. Germline assignment: CDR1 SGHNT and CDR2 YYREEE (reference sequence). The CDR3 protein is CASSLAQGGAHGYTF. The CDR3 DNA reads as TGTGCCAGCAGCTTGGCCCAAGGAGGGGCCCATGGCTACACCTTC.